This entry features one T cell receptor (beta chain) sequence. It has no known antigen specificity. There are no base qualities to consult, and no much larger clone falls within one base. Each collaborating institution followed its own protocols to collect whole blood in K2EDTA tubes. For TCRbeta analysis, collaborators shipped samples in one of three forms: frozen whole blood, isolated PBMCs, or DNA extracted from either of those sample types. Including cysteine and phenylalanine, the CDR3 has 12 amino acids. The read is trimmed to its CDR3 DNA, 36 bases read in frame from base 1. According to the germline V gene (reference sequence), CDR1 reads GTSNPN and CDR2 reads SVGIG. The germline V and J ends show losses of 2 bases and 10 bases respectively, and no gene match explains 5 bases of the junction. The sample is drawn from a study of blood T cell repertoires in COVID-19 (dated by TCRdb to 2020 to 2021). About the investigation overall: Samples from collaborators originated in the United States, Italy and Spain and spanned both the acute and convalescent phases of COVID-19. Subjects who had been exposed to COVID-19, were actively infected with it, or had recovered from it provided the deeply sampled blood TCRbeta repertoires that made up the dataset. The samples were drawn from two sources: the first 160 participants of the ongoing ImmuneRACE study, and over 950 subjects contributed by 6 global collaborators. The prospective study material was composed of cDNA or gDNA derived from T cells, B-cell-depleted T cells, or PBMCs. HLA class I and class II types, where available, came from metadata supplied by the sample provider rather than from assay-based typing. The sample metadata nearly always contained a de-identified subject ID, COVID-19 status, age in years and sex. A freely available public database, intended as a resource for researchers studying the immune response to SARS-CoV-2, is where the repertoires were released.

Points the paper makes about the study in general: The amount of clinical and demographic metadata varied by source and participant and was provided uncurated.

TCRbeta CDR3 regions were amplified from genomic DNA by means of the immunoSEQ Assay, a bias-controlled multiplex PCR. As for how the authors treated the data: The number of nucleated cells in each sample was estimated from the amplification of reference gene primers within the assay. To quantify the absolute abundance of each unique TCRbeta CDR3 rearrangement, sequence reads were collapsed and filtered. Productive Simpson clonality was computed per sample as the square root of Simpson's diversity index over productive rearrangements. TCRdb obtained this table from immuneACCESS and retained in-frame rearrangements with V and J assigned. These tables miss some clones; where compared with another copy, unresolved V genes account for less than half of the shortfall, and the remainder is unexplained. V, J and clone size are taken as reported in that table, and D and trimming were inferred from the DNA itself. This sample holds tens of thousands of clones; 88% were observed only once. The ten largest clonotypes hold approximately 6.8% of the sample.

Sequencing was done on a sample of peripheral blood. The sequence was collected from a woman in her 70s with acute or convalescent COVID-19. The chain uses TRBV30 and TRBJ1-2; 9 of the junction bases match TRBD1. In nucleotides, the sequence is TGTGCCTGGAGTTCTAGACAGGGGGACTACACCTTC. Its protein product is CAWSSRQGDYTF.